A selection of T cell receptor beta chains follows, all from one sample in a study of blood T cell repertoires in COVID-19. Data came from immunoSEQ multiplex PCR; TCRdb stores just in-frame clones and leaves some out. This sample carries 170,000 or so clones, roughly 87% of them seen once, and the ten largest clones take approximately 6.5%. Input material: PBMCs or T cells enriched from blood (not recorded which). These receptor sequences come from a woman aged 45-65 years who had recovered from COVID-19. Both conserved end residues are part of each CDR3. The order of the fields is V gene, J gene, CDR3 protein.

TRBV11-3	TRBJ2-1	CASSPQTGYNEQFF
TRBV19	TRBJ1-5	CASSRGGQGAIQPQHF
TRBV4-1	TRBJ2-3	CASSQEVETSGRADTQYF
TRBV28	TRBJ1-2	CASRSIPDYGYTF
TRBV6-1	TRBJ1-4	CASSEGHNGREKLFF
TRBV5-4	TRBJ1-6	CASSLGTGTANSPLHF
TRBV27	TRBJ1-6	CASSQNRVGNSPLHF
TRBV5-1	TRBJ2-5	CASSLATGERRETQYF
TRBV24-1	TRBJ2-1	CATSEGAPHNEQFF
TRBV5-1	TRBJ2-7	CASSLGGRDEQYF
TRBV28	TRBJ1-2	CASFYGNANYGYTF
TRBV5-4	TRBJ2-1	CASSVRGQEPRYSYNEQFF
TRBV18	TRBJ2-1	CASSPLAGVYNEQFF
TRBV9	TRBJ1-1	CASKAGMRNTEAFF
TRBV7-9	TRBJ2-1	CASGGRPNEQFF
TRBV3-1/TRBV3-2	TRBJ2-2	CASSVRQGLGTGELFF